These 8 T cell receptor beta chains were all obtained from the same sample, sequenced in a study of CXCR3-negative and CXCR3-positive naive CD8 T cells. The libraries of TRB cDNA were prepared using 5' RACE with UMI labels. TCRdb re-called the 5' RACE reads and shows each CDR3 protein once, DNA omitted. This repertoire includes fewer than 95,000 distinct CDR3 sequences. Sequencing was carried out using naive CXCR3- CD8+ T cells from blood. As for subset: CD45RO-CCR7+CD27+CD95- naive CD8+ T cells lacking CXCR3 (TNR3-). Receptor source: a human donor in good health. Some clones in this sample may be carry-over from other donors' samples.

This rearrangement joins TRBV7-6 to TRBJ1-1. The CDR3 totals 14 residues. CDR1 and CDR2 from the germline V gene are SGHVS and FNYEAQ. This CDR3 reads CASSLGVSDTEAFF.

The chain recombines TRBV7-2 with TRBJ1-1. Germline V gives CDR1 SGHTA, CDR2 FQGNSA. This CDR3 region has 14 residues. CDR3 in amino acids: CASSFLPANTEAFF.

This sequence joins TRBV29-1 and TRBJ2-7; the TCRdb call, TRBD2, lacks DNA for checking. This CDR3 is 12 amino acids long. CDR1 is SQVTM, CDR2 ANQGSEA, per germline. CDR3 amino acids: CSVDSGDYEQYF.

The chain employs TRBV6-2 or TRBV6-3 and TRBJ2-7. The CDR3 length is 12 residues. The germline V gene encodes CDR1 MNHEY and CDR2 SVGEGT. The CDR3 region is CASSYILYEQYF.

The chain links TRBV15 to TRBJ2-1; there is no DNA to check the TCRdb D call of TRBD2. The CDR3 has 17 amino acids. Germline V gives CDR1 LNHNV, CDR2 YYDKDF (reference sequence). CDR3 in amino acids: CATSQGLAEPSYNEQFF.

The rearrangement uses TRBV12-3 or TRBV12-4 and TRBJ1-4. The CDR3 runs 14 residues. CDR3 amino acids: CASSSGPDGEKLFF.

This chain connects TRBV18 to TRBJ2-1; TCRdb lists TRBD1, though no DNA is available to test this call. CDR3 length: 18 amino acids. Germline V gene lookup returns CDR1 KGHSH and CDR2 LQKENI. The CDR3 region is CASSRYAGSMDSYNEQFF.

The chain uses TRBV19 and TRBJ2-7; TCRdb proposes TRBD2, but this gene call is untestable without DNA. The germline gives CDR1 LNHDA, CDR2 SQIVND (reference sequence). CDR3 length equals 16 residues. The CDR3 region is CASSTTSGWDLDEQYF.